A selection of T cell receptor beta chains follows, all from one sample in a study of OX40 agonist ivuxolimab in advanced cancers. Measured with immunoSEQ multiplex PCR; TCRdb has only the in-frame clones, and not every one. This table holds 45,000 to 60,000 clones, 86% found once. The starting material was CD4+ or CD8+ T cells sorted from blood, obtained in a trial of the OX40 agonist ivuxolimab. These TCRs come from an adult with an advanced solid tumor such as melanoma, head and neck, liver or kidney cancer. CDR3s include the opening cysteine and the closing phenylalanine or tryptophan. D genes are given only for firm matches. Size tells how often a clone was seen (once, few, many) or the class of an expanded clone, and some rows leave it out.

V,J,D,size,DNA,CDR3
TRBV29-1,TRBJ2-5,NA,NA,TGCAGCGTAAGTTCAAGTACAAAGGAGACCCAGTACTTC,CSVSSSTKETQYF
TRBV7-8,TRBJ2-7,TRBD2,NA,TGTGCCAGCAGCTTCGGGGTAGCGGGGGGGCGGAGCTCCTACGAGCAGTACTTC,CASSFGVAGGRSSYEQYF
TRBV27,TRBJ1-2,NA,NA,TGTGCCAGCAGTTTAAAGGGGAACTATGGCTACACCTTC,CASSLKGNYGYTF
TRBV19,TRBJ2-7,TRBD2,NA,TGTGCCAGTAGTACTCACTCTAGCGGGGGGAACGAGCAGTACTTC,CASSTHSSGGNEQYF
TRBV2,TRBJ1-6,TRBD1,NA,TGTGCCAGCAGTGAGGAGGGGGCCTCAAATTCACCCCTCCACTTT,CASSEEGASNSPLHF
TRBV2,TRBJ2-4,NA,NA,TGTGCCAGCAAGACGGGACCTGCTCTGGACATTCAGTACTTC,CASKTGPALDIQYF
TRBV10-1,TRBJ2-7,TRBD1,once,TGCGCCAGCAGCCCAGGACAGGCCGGCTACGAGCAGTACTTC,CASSPGQAGYEQYF
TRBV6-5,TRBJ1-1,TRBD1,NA,TGTGCCAGCAGTGCCCGGCGGGCAGTAGGGGGCGATGCTTTCTTT,CASSARRAVGGDAFF
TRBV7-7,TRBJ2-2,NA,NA,TGTGCCAGCAGTCTTGGCGGGGGCGCCGGGGAGCTGTTTTTT,CASSLGGGAGELFF
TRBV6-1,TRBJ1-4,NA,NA,TGTGCCAGCAGCCTGGTCGGGGGGGCTAATGAAAAACTGTTTTTT,CASSLVGGANEKLFF